This TCR beta chain was sequenced for a study of Ad26.COV2.S vaccination and SARS-CoV-2 variants. Study results and limitations: Researchers reported similar non-spike TCR breadth in vaccine and placebo recipients. An underestimation of total T cell responses may have resulted from the TCR breadth and depth analyses.

This CDR3 region has 14 residues. V dropped 3 bases and J dropped 4; count of bases not matched to a gene: 5. Germline V gene data show CDR1 as KGHSH and CDR2 as LQKENI. TCRdb's table, derived via immunoSEQ multiplex PCR, lists solely in-frame clones and lacks some. Of about 97,000 clones in the sample, roughly 75% were seen once. To note about this clone: Its antigen is undetermined.

The chain combines TRBV18 with TRBJ1-2, with TRBD1 identical over 7 bases. The clonotype comes from a human donor who had recovered from COVID-19. Sequenced here: peripheral blood, sampled after recovery from COVID-19. CDR3 region: CASSPSDRAYGYTF. Here the CDR3 DNA reads TGTGCCAGCTCACCGTCAGACAGGGCCTATGGCTACACCTTC.